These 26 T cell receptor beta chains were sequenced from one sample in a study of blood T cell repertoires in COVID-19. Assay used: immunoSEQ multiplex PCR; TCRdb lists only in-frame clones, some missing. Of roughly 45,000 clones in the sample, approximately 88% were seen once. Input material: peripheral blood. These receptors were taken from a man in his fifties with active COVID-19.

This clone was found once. CDR3: CASSLAGVQFF. CDR3 in DNA: TGCGCCAGCAGTCTAGCGGGGGTACAGTTCTTC. The rearrangement uses TRBV10-2 and TRBJ2-1; 10 positions match TRBD2. V dropped 5 bases and J dropped 13; count of bases not matched to a gene: 2. Germline assignment: CDR1 WSHSY and CDR2 SAAADI. This CDR3 is 11 amino acids long.

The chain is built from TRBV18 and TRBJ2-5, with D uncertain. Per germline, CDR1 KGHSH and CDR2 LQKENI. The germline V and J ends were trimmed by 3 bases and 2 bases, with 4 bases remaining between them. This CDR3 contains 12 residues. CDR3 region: CASSPQQETQYF. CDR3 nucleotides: TGTGCCAGCTCACCGCAGCAAGAGACCCAGTACTTC.

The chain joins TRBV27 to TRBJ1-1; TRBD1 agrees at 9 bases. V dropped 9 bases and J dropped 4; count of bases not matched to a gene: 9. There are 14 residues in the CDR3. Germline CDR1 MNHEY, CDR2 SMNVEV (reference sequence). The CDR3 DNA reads TGTGCCAGTAAAACCGGGACAGGGCTCACTGAAGCTTTCTTT. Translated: CASKTGTGLTEAFF.

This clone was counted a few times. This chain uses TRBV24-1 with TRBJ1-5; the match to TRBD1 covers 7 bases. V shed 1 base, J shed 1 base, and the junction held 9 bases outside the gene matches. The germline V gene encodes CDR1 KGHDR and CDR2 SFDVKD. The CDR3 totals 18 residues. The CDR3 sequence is CATSDFWDSSKSNQPQHF. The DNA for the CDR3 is TGTGCCACCAGTGATTTTTGGGACAGCTCGAAAAGCAATCAGCCCCAGCATTTT.

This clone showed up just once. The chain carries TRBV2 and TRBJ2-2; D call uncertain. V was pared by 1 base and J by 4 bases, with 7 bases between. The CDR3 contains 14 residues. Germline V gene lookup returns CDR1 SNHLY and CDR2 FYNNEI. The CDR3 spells CASSEGRVTGELFF. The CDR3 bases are TGTGCCAGCAGTGAAGGTCGGGTCACCGGGGAGCTGTTTTTT.

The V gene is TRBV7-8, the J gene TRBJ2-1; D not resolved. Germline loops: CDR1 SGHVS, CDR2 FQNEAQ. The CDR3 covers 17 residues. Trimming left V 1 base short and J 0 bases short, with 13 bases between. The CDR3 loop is CASSLEPRNPSYNEQFF. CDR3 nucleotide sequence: TGTGCCAGCAGCTTAGAGCCCAGGAATCCCTCCTACAATGAGCAGTTCTTC.

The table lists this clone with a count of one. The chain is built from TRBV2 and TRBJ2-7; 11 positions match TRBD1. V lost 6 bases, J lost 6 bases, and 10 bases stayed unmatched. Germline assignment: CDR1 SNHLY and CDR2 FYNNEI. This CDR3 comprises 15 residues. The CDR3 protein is CASSITQDRGREQYF. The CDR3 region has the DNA TGTGCCAGCAGCATTACCCAGGACAGGGGGCGCGAGCAGTACTTC.

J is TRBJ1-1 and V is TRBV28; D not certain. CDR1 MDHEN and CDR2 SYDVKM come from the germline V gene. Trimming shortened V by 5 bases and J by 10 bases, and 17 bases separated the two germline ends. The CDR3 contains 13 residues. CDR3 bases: TGTGCCAGCAGTACCCTGGGAGACTTCGCAGCTTTCTTT. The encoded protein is CASSTLGDFAAFF.

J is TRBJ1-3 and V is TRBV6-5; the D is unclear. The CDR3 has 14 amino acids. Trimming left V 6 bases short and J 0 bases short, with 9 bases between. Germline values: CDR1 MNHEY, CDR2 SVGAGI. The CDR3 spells CASRRDPSGNTIYF. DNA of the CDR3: TGTGCCAGCAGGCGCGATCCCTCTGGAAACACCATATATTTT.

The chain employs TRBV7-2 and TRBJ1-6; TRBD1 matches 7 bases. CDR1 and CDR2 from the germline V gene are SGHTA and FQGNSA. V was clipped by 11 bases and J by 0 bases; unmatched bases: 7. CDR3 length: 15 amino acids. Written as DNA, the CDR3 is TGTGCCGGAAGACAGGGAAGCTCCTATAATTCACCCCTCCACTTT. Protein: CAGRQGSSYNSPLHF.

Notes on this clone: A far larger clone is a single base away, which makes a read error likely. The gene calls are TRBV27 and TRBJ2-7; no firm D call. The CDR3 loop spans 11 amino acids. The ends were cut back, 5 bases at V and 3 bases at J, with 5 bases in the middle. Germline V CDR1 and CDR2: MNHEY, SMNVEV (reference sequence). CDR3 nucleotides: TGTGCCAGCAGTGACAACTACGAGCAGTACTTC. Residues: CASSDNYEQYF.

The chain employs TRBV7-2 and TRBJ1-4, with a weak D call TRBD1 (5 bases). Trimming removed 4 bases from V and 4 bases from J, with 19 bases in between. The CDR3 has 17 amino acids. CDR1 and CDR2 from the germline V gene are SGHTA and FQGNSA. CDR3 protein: CASSSVPLRQYNEKLFF. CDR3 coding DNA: TGTGCCAGCAGCTCGGTCCCTCTTAGACAGTATAATGAAAAACTGTTTTTT.

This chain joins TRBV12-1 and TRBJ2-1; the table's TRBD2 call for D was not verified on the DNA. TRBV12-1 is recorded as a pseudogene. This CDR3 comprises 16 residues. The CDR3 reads CASSFTGLAIVDEQFF. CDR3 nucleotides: TGTGCCAGCAGCTTCACGGGACTAGCGATTGTCGATGAGCAGTTCTTC.

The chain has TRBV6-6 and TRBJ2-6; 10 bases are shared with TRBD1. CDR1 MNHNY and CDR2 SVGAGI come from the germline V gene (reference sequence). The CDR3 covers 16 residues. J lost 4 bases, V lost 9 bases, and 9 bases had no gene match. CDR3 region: CASRLTGGAGANVLTF. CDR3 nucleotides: TGTGCCAGTCGATTGACAGGGGGCGCCGGGGCCAACGTCCTGACTTTC.

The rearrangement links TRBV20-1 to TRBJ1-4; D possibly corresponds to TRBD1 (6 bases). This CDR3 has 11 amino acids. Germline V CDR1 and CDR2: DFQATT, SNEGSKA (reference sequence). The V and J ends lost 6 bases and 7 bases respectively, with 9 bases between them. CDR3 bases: TGCAGTGCGAGGACAGTTGAAAAACTGTTTTTT. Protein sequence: CSARTVEKLFF.

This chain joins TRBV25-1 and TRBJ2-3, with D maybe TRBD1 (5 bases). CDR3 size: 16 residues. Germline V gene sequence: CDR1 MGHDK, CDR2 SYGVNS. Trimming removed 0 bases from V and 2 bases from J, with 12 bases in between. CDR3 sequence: CASSEYGADTTDTQYF. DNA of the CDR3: TGTGCCAGCAGTGAATATGGGGCAGATACCACAGATACGCAGTATTTT.

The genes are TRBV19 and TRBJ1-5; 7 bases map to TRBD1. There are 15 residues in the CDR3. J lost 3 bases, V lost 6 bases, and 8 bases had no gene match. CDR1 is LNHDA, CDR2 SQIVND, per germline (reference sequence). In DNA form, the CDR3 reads TGTGCCAGTAGCACGAACAGGGGACTCAATCAGCCCCAGCATTTT. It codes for CASSTNRGLNQPQHF.

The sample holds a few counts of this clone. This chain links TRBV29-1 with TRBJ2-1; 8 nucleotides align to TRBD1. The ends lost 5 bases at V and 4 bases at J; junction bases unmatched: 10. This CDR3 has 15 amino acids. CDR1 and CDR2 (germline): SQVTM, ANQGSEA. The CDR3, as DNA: TGCAGCGTTTCGGGACAGGCAAGGCATTACAATGAGCAGTTCTTC. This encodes CSVSGQARHYNEQFF.

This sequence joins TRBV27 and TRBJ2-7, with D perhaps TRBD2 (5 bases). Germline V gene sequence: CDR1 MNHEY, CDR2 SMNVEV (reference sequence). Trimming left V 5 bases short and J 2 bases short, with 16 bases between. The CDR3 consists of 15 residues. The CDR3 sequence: CASSGGGPNPYEQYF. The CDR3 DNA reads TGTGCCAGCAGTGGAGGCGGCCCGAATCCCTACGAGCAGTACTTC.

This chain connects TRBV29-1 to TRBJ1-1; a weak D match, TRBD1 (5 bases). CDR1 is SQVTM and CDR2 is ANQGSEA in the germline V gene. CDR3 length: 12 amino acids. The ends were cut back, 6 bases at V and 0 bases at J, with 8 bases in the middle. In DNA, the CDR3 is TGCAGCGTGGGACTTTTGAACACTGAAGCTTTCTTT. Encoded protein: CSVGLLNTEAFF.

The CDR3 sequence: CASSVGVSSYNEQFF. The CDR3 bases are TGTGCCAGCAGCGTCGGGGTTAGCTCCTACAATGAGCAGTTCTTC. The chain uses TRBV2 and TRBJ2-1; a weak D match, TRBD2 (5 bases). The CDR3 is 15 amino acids. V lost 6 bases, J lost 0 bases, and 12 bases lay in between. The germline CDR1 and CDR2 sequences are SNHLY and FYNNEI.

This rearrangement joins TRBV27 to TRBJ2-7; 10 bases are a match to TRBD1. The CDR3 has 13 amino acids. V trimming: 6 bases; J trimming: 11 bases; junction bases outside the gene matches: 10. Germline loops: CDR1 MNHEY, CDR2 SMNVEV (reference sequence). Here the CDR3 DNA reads TGTGCCAGCAGCCGACAGGGGGCGCAAGAAAAGTACTTC. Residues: CASSRQGAQEKYF.

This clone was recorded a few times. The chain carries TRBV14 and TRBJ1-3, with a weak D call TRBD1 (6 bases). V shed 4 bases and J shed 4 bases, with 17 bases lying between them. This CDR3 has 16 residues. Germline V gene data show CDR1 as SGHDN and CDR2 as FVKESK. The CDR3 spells CASSPYRAVIGNTIYF. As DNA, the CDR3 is TGTGCCAGCAGCCCGTACAGGGCGGTGATAGGAAACACCATATATTTT. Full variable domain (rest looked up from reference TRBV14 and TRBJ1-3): EAGVTQFPSHSVIEKGQTVTLRCDPISGHDNLYWYRRVMGKEIKFLLHFVKESKQDESGMPNNRFLAERTGGTYSTLKVQPAELEDSGVYFCASSPYRAVIGNTIYFGEGSWLTVV.

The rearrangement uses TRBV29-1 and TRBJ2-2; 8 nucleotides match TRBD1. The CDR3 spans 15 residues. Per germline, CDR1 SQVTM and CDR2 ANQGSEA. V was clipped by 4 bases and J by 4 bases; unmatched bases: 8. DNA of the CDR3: TGCAGCGTTGGCCCCGGACAGGGTGGCACCGGGGAGCTGTTTTTT. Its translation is CSVGPGQGGTGELFF.

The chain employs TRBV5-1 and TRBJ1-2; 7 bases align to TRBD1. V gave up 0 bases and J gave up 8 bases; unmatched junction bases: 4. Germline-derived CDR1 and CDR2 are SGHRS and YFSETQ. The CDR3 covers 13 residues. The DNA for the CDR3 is TGCGCCAGCAGCTTGGGGCAGGGGGGCGGCTACACCTTC. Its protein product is CASSLGQGGGYTF.

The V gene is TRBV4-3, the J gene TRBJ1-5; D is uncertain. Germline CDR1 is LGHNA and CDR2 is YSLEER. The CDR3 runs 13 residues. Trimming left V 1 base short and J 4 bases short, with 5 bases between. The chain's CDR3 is CASSQGLNQPQHF. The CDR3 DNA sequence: TGCGCCAGCAGCCAAGGGCTTAATCAGCCCCAGCATTTT.